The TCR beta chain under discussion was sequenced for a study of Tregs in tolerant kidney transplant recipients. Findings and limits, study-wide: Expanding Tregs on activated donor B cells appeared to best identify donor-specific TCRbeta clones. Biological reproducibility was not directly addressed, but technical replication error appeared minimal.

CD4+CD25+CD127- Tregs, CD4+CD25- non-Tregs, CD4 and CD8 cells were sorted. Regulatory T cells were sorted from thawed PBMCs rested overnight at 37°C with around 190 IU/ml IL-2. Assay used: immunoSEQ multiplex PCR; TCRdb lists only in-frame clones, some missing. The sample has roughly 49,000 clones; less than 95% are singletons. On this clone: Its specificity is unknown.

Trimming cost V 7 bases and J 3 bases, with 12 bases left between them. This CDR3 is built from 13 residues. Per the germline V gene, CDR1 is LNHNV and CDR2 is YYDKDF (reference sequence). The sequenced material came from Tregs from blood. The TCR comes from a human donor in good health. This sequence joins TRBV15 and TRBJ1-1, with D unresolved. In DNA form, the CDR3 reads TGTGCCACCAAATTGGCCCGGGACACTGAAGCTTTCTTT. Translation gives CATKLARDTEAFF. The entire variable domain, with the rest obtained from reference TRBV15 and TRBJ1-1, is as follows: DAMVIQNPRYQVTQFGKPVTLSCSQTLNHNVMYWYQQKSSQAPKLLFHYYDKDFNNEADTPDNFQSRRPNTSFCFLDIRSPGLGDTAMYLCATKLARDTEAFFGQGTRLTVV.